The rows below give T cell receptor beta chains drawn from one sample of a study of cytotoxic CD8 clonotypes in ibrutinib-treated CLL. Profiled with immunoSEQ multiplex PCR; TCRdb holds only in-frame clones, not every one. In the table there are about 39,000 clones, about 70% of which are singletons. This sample comprised PBMCs, obtained at disease progression, from a patient treated with ibrutinib. These receptors were taken from a human donor with chronic lymphocytic leukemia. Each CDR3 is given without its conserved first and last residue. Each record gives: J gene, V gene, CDR3 protein.

TRBJ1-4	TRBV10-2	ASSESGGWNEKLF
TRBJ2-2	TRBV11-2	ASSLQGAGELF
TRBJ1-5	TRBV30	AWSSGPLPQH
TRBJ2-7	TRBV7-6	ASSPRQNEQY
TRBJ2-3	TRBV7-6	ASSPVTSTDTQY
TRBJ1-1	TRBV19	ASSIQMNTEAF
TRBJ2-1	TRBV15	ATETLGSYNEQF
TRBJ1-5	TRBV5-8	ASSYAGTLGQPQH
TRBJ2-7	TRBV29-1	SVMSGGLSYEQY
TRBJ2-1	TRBV29-1	SVEDGAGGANEQF
TRBJ2-1	TRBV9	ASSANNEQF
TRBJ2-5	TRBV30	AWNVGGIRETQY
TRBJ1-4	TRBV13	ASRQAGTGDEKLF
TRBJ1-1	TRBV10-3	AISEDTEAF
TRBJ2-3	TRBV10-1	ASSEVDTQY
TRBJ2-7	TRBV27	ASSLRGQEHEQY
TRBJ2-7	TRBV15	ATSSSRTDDGEQY
TRBJ2-1	TRBV4-2	ASSTSTSGRYNEQF
TRBJ2-1	TRBV6-1	ASSIAGIINEQF
TRBJ2-7	TRBV28	ASSTAGLYYSYEQY